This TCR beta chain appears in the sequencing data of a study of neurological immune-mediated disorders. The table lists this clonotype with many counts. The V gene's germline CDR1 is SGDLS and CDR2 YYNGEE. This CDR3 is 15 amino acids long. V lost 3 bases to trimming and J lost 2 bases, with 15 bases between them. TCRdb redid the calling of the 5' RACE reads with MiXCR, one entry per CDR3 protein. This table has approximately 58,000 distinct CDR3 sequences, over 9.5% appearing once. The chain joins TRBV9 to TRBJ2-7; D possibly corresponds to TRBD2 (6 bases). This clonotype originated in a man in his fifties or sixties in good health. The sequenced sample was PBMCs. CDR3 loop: CASSGGGGLTYEQYF. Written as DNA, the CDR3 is TGTGCCAGCAGCGGGGGTGGGGGACTGACCTACGAGCAGTACTTC.